This T cell receptor beta chain came from a study of blood T cell repertoires in COVID-19. V shed 6 bases and J 2 bases; nucleotides not matched to a gene: 4. CDR1 SNHLY and CDR2 FYNNEI come from the germline V gene. The CDR3 is made up of 13 amino acids. Using immunoSEQ multiplex PCR, the repertoire was profiled, and TCRdb retains in-frame clones only, with some absent. The table records a few hundred thousand clones, roughly 88% of them present only once. The TCR comes from a man aged 80 or over with acute or convalescent COVID-19. This chain connects TRBV2 to TRBJ2-7; 7 nucleotides line up with TRBD1. The material sequenced was peripheral blood. The CDR3 DNA reads TGTGCCAGCAGGGGGGACAGTCCCTACGAGCAGTACTTC. It translates to CASRGDSPYEQYF.